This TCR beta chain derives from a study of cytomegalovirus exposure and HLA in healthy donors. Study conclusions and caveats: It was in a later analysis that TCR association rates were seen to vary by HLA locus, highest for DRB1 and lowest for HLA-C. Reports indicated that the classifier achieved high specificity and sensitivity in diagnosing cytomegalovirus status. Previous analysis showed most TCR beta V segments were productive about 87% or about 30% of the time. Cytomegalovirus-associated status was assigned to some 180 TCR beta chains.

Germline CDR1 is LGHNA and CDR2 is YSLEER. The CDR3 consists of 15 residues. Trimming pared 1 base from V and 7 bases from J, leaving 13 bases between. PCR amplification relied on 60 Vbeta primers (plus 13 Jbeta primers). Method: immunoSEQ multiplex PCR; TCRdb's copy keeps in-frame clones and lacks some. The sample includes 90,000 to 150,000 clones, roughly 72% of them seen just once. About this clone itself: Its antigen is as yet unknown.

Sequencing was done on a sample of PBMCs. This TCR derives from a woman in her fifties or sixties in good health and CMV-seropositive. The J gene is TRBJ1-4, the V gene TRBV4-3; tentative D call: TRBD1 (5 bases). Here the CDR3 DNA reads TGCGCCAGCAGCCAAGTAGGGGCCAACGTTGAAAAACTGTTTTTT. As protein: CASSQVGANVEKLFF.